A selection of T cell receptor beta chains follows, all from one sample in a study of brain T cells in children with intractable seizures. Assay used: immunoSEQ multiplex PCR; TCRdb lists only in-frame clones, some missing. This table holds 95,000 to 120,000 clones, 90% to 95% found once. Sequenced material: peripheral blood, taken at surgery. The receptors stem from a boy less than two years old with hemimegalencephaly and intractable seizures. Both conserved end residues are part of each CDR3. Fields, in order: J gene, V gene, clone size, D gene, CDR3 protein, CDR3 DNA. A D gene is named only where the DNA matches it firmly. Clone sizes are given selectively: once, few, many, or a class where the clone is expanded.

>TRBJ2-5|TRBV28|.|.
CASTDNQETQYF
TGTGCCAGCACGGATAACCAAGAGACCCAGTACTTC
>TRBJ2-7|TRBV29-1|.|TRBD1
CSGTGSSYEQYF
TGCAGCGGGACAGGGAGCTCCTACGAGCAGTACTTC
>TRBJ2-7|TRBV4-1|.|TRBD1
CASSQADRGLYYEQYF
TGCGCCAGCAGCCAGGCTGACAGGGGACTTTACTACGAGCAGTACTTC
>TRBJ2-5|TRBV2|.|TRBD2
CASSGLAGVQETQYF
TGTGCCAGCAGCGGACTAGCGGGAGTCCAAGAGACCCAGTACTTC
>TRBJ1-2|TRBV7-9|.|.
CASNRAQGYGYTF
TGTGCCAGCAACCGGGCACAGGGCTATGGCTACACCTTC
>TRBJ2-7|TRBV5-1|.|TRBD1
CASSLETGGSYEQYF
TGCGCCAGCAGCTTGGAGACAGGGGGCTCCTACGAGCAGTACTTC
>TRBJ1-1|TRBV6-5|.|TRBD1
CASSLTGSTEAFF
TGTGCCAGCAGCCTGACAGGGAGCACTGAAGCTTTCTTT
>TRBJ2-7|TRBV12-5|once|TRBD2
CASALVLADFYEQYF
TGTGCTAGTGCCCTCGTACTAGCGGACTTCTACGAGCAGTACTTC
>TRBJ2-1|TRBV5-1|.|.
CASSLGGRVTSYNEQFF
TGCGCCAGCAGCTTGGGCGGCAGGGTCACGTCCTACAATGAGCAGTTCTTC
>TRBJ2-5|TRBV28|.|.
CASTTPGETQYF
TGTGCCAGCACCACGCCCGGTGAGACCCAGTACTTC
>TRBJ2-5|TRBV27|.|.
CASSLGVGGQETQYF
TGTGCCAGCAGCTTAGGGGTCGGGGGCCAAGAGACCCAGTACTTC
>TRBJ1-1|TRBV4-1|.|.
CASSPHPVAAGAFF
TGCGCCAGCAGCCCCCACCCGGTCGCCGCCGGGGCTTTCTTT
>TRBJ2-3|TRBV4-3|.|TRBD2
CASSQDRRRGLAGDYTDTQYF
TGCGCCAGCAGCCAAGATCGGAGACGGGGACTAGCGGGAGATTACACAGATACGCAGTATTTT
>TRBJ2-7|TRBV6-2/TRBV6-3|.|TRBD2
CASSSGTSGGPSYEQYF
TGTGCCAGCAGCAGCGGGACTAGCGGGGGGCCCTCCTACGAGCAGTACTTC
>TRBJ2-7|TRBV2|.|.
CASSELTGDYYEQYF
TGTGCCAGCAGCGAATTGACAGGGGACTACTACGAGCAGTACTTC
>TRBJ2-7|TRBV7-3|.|.
CASSLSAGAYEQYF
TGTGCCAGCAGCCTCTCGGCAGGGGCCTACGAGCAGTACTTC
>TRBJ2-2|TRBV4-2|.|.
CASSQDPGNTGELFF
TGTGCCAGCAGCCAAGACCCGGGTAACACCGGGGAGCTGTTTTTT
>TRBJ2-6|TRBV7-9|.|.
CASTGGVAGPSPEGANVLTF
TGTGCCAGCACAGGGGGTGTAGCGGGACCGTCCCCCGAGGGGGCCAACGTCCTGACTTTC
>TRBJ2-5|TRBV12-2|.|.
CASRLRLRVIGQEETQYF
TGTGCAAGTCGCCTTAGGCTTAGAGTCATCGGACAGGAAGAGACCCAGTACTTC
>TRBJ2-1|TRBV5-4|.|.
CASNLDEGLPYNEQFF
TGTGCCAGCAACCTGGACGAGGGTTTGCCCTACAATGAGCAGTTCTTC
>TRBJ1-2|TRBV19|.|.
CASSIDVPRGFYGYTF
TGTGCCAGTAGTATAGATGTTCCGAGGGGATTCTATGGCTACACCTTC
>TRBJ2-7|TRBV5-1|.|.
CASSLGPFYEQYF
TGCGCCAGCAGCTTGGGCCCATTCTACGAGCAGTACTTC
>TRBJ1-1|TRBV28|once|TRBD1
CAGVPGGGTEAFF
TGTGCTGGGGTACCAGGGGGGGGCACTGAAGCTTTCTTT
>TRBJ2-5|TRBV28|.|TRBD2
CASSLGIAGDEETQYF
TGTGCCAGCAGTTTAGGGATAGCGGGAGATGAAGAGACCCAGTACTTC
>TRBJ1-2|TRBV28|once|TRBD1
CASSLARTGRNPYGYTF
TGTGCCAGCAGTCTTGCCCGGACAGGGAGGAATCCCTATGGCTACACCTTC
>TRBJ2-7|TRBV6-6|.|.
CASSYSHGNSYEQYF
TGTGCCAGCAGTTACTCGCACGGGAACTCCTACGAGCAGTACTTC
>TRBJ1-4|TRBV4-1|.|TRBD1
CASSQVTGGYEKLFF
TGCGCCAGCAGCCAGGTAACAGGGGGCTATGAAAAACTGTTTTTT
>TRBJ2-7|TRBV28|.|TRBD1
CASTGTGFSHEQYF
TGTGCCAGCACCGGGACAGGGTTTTCCCACGAGCAGTACTTC
>TRBJ1-6|TRBV9|.|.
CASSRSALGTIGSPLHF
TGTGCCAGCAGTCGATCCGCCCTCGGGACCATCGGTTCACCCCTCCACTTT
>TRBJ2-1|TRBV5-1|.|TRBD2
CASSTLADAYNEQFF
TGCGCCAGCAGCACCCTAGCGGACGCCTACAATGAGCAGTTCTTC
>TRBJ1-5|TRBV10-3|.|TRBD1
CAISTTGAPNQPQHF
TGTGCCATCAGTACAACAGGGGCACCCAATCAGCCCCAGCATTTT
>TRBJ1-6|TRBV27|few|.
CASSASGLESSPLHF
TGTGCCAGCAGTGCCTCAGGACTAGAGAGTTCACCCCTCCACTTT
>TRBJ1-2|TRBV6-1|.|.
CASSEGRRGYTF
TGTGCCAGCAGTGAAGGCAGAAGGGGCTACACCTTC
>TRBJ2-7|TRBV27|.|.
CASRPQSATSYEQYF
TGTGCCAGCCGTCCCCAGAGCGCGACCTCCTACGAGCAGTACTTC
>TRBJ2-7|TRBV5-6|.|.
CASSRTPGEQYF
TGTGCCAGCAGCCGAACTCCGGGGGAGCAGTACTTC
>TRBJ2-7|TRBV10-3|.|.
CAISEGGKPYEQYF
TGTGCCATCAGTGAGGGGGGAAAGCCTTACGAGCAGTACTTC
>TRBJ1-4|TRBV7-6|once|.
CASSLAEHPLQGEKLFF
TGTGCCAGCAGCTTAGCGGAACACCCGCTCCAGGGGGAAAAACTGTTTTTT
>TRBJ1-3|TRBV7-9|few|.
CASSSQRGDTIYF
TGTGCCAGCAGCTCCCAAAGAGGGGACACCATATATTTT
>TRBJ2-3|TRBV30|.|.
CAWSWTRAPTDTQYF
TGTGCCTGGAGCTGGACACGCGCGCCCACAGATACGCAGTATTTT
>TRBJ2-7|TRBV9|.|TRBD2
CASSVGPAGAYEQYF
TGTGCCAGCAGCGTAGGCCCAGCGGGAGCCTACGAGCAGTACTTC
>TRBJ2-1|TRBV4-3|.|TRBD2
CASSLRLAGGHNEQFF
TGCGCCAGCAGCCTTCGACTAGCGGGAGGGCACAATGAGCAGTTCTTC
>TRBJ2-7|TRBV5-1|.|TRBD1
CASSKPTGSYEQYF
TGCGCCAGCAGCAAGCCGACAGGGTCCTACGAGCAGTACTTC
>TRBJ2-1|TRBV28|.|TRBD2
CASSLWASGSSYNEQFF
TGTGCCAGCAGTTTATGGGCTAGCGGGAGCTCCTACAATGAGCAGTTCTTC
>TRBJ1-2|TRBV6-5|.|TRBD1
CASSPGTGNGYTF
TGTGCCAGCAGCCCCGGGACAGGGAATGGCTACACCTTC
>TRBJ2-5|TRBV6-6|.|.
CASSYGKETQYF
TGTGCCAGCAGTTACGGCAAAGAGACCCAGTACTTC
>TRBJ1-1|TRBV28|few|.
CAAVRGVFRTEAFF
TGTGCCGCGGTCAGGGGCGTGTTCAGGACTGAAGCTTTCTTT
>TRBJ1-1|TRBV2|.|.
CASRGRAGTLRNTEAFF
TGTGCCAGCAGGGGCCGTGCAGGGACCCTAAGGAACACTGAAGCTTTCTTT
>TRBJ2-7|TRBV5-6|once|TRBD1
CASSLESWTGVYEQYF
TGTGCCAGCAGTTTGGAGAGTTGGACAGGGGTCTACGAGCAGTACTTC
>TRBJ1-2|TRBV28|.|.
CASSAFSRTANYGYTF
TGTGCCAGCAGTGCATTTTCCCGGACAGCTAACTATGGCTACACCTTC
>TRBJ2-2|TRBV11-3|.|TRBD2
CASSPPSGNPGELFF
TGTGCCAGCAGCCCGCCTAGCGGGAATCCCGGGGAGCTGTTTTTT
>TRBJ2-7|TRBV20-1|.|TRBD1
CSASGQGPPYEQYF
TGCAGTGCTAGTGGACAGGGGCCCCCTTACGAGCAGTACTTC
>TRBJ1-5|TRBV19|.|.
CASSRQPPRNQPQHF
TGTGCCAGTAGCCGGCAGCCACCTCGCAATCAGCCCCAGCATTTT
>TRBJ1-6|TRBV18|.|.
CASSPGQNSPLHF
TGTGCCAGCTCACCGGGACAAAATTCACCCCTCCACTTT
>TRBJ2-1|TRBV28|.|TRBD1
CASSFQGAGEQFF
TGTGCCAGCAGTTTTCAGGGGGCGGGAGAGCAGTTCTTC
>TRBJ1-1|TRBV6-5|.|.
CASIHPAGTEAFF
TGTGCCAGCATCCACCCCGCGGGCACTGAAGCTTTCTTT
>TRBJ1-6|TRBV9|once|.
CASSVGTQGVNSPLHF
TGTGCCAGCAGCGTAGGAACCCAAGGGGTGAATTCACCCCTCCACTTT
>TRBJ1-5|TRBV2|.|.
CASTRTGPNQPQHF
TGTGCCAGCACACGTACAGGCCCCAATCAGCCCCAGCATTTT
>TRBJ1-5|TRBV7-2|.|TRBD1
CASSLDATRGLKPNQPQHF
TGTGCCAGCAGCTTAGATGCCACCAGGGGGCTAAAGCCCAATCAGCCCCAGCATTTT
>TRBJ2-7|TRBV5-4|.|.
CASSSVRTPDEQYF
TGTGCCAGCAGCTCGGTAAGGACTCCTGACGAGCAGTACTTC
>TRBJ2-1|TRBV28|.|.
CASSFSVRRQFF
TGTGCCAGCAGTTTCAGTGTTAGACGGCAGTTCTTC